This section outlines one TCR beta chain sequence together with its context. This clone was observed once. What this receptor recognizes is not known. Qualities for individual bases were not recorded, and no much larger clone is one base off. The immunoSEQ Assay was used to immunosequence TCRbeta CDR3 regions from genomic DNA. Prior to high-throughput sequencing, genomic DNA was amplified by bias-controlled multiplex PCR. In the original analysis: To quantify the absolute abundance of each unique TCRbeta CDR3 region, the sequences were collapsed and filtered. Clonality, defined as 1 minus Pielou's evenness, was calculated using productive rearrangements only. A previously published method was used to identify clones with significantly greater frequencies in on-treatment samples than in baseline samples. TCRdb's version of the immuneACCESS table is confined to in-frame rearrangements and falls short of the full clone set. An unresolved V gene accounts for under half of the shortfall where checked; the remainder is of unknown origin. V and J calls and clone size follow that table, whereas D and trimming were derived from the DNA. Recorded for this sample are tens of thousands of clones; 84% of them occurred a single time. 4.5% to 7% of the sample lies in the top ten.

The CDR3 contains 17 residues, cysteine and phenylalanine counted. Left in the record is the CDR3 DNA by itself, 51 bases read in frame from the first base. V is shortened by 2 bases, J by 2 bases, and the region joining them spans 19 bases. Per the germline V gene (reference sequence), MNHEY is the CDR1 and SMNVEV is the CDR2. These data belong to a study of sequential checkpoint blockade in melanoma (dated by TCRdb to the late 2010s). As for the study more broadly: In a 1:1 randomization, patients received either first-line nivolumab then ipilimumab (arm A) or ipilimumab then nivolumab (arm B). Maintenance nivolumab came after both trial sequences. Broad study findings and their caveats: The response-prediction model combining TCR metrics and mutation burden needs validation in larger, independent patient cohorts.

This specimen's treatment or condition label, interpreted: randomized to nivolumab then ipilimumab (arm A) or the reverse (arm B). None of the trial patients had been given prior DNA-damaging chemotherapy. Thawed PBMCs were sorted on a FACS Aria II flow cytometer to isolate live CD3+CD8+ cells negative for CD19 and CD56. Samples were obtained from patients with melanoma enrolled in CheckMate 064, a randomized, open-label phase II trial of sequential checkpoint blockade. Peripheral blood mononuclear cells were obtained through leukapheresis, purified using Ficoll-Paque, and frozen in human serum containing around 10% DMSO. Immediately after sorting, the purity of the sorted blood CD3+CD8+ cells was confirmed to be >98%, and DNA was then extracted.

The sample was CD8+ T cells sorted from blood (inferred from file names), taken from a patient given nivolumab and ipilimumab in sequence. This chain joins TRBV27 to TRBJ2-7; a tentative D match to TRBD1 spans 5 bases. This sequence was found in a human donor with melanoma. The DNA reads as follows: TGTGCCAGCAGTTTAGGGGCCGGCCACAGGAATACCTACGAGCAGTACTTC. This sequence encodes CASSLGAGHRNTYEQYF.